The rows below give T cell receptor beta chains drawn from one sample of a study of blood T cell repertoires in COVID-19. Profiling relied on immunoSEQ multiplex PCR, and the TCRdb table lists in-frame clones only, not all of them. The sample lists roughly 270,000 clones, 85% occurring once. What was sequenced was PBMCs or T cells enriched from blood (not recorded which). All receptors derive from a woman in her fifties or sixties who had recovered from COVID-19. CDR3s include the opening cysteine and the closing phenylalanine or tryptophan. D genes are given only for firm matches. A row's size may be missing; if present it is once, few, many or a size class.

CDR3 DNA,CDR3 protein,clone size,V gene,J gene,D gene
TGTGCCAGCAGCTTAGATTCAGGACAGTTTAATGAAAAACTGTTTTTT,CASSLDSGQFNEKLFF,once,TRBV11-2,TRBJ1-4,NA
TGTGCCAGCACCTCTATTCAGGGTTCCCGCGCAGCTTTCTTT,CASTSIQGSRAAFF,once,TRBV28,TRBJ1-1,NA
TGCAGCGTTCACGTAAAAGGGACAGGGTTTACTGGGGCCAACGTCCTGACTTTC,CSVHVKGTGFTGANVLTF,few,TRBV29-1,TRBJ2-6,TRBD1
TGTGCCAGCAGCTTGGATGGGGGCGGTTCACCCCTCCACTTT,CASSLDGGGSPLHF,NA,TRBV5-6,TRBJ1-6,NA
TGTGCCAGCAGCCAAGGGAGGGTAGGCAACGAGCAGTACTTC,CASSQGRVGNEQYF,NA,TRBV27,TRBJ2-7,TRBD2
TGCGCCAGCAGCTCTAGGACAAGTGAGCAGTTCTTC,CASSSRTSEQFF,NA,TRBV5-1,TRBJ2-1,NA
TGTGCCAGCTCACCACGGCAGTCAGCTAACTATGGCTACACCTTC,CASSPRQSANYGYTF,once,TRBV18,TRBJ1-2,NA
TGTGCCAGCAAGGACAGTAAAGAAAACACTGAAGCTTTCTTT,CASKDSKENTEAFF,NA,TRBV6-5,TRBJ1-1,NA
TGTGCCAGCAGCCCTACTAGGACAGTCTCCTACGAGCAGTACTTC,CASSPTRTVSYEQYF,NA,TRBV11-2,TRBJ2-7,NA
TGTGCCACCAGGGGACAACTTTTCCAGCGGGGCTCCTACAATGAGCAGTTCTTC,CATRGQLFQRGSYNEQFF,NA,TRBV15,TRBJ2-1,NA
TGTGCCAGCAGCCCCCAACAGGGTTTTAGCAATCAGCCCCAGCATTTT,CASSPQQGFSNQPQHF,NA,TRBV11-3,TRBJ1-5,NA
TGTGCCATCAGTGATGGTAGCGGCCACCAAGAGACCCAGTACTTC,CAISDGSGHQETQYF,once,TRBV10-3,TRBJ2-5,NA
TGCGCCAGCAGCTTGGGACAGTCGAGCTCCTACGAGCAGTACTTC,CASSLGQSSSYEQYF,NA,TRBV5-1,TRBJ2-7,NA
TGTGCCAGCAGTGAAGCGCAGTTTTCACCCCTCCACTTT,CASSEAQFSPLHF,NA,TRBV2,TRBJ1-6,NA
TGCGCCAGCAGCTTGGATGGAGCCGGGGAGCTGTTTTTT,CASSLDGAGELFF,NA,TRBV5-1,TRBJ2-2,NA
TGTGCCAGCAGTCGGACTAGCTCAGATACGCAGTATTTT,CASSRTSSDTQYF,NA,TRBV27,TRBJ2-3,TRBD2
TGTGCCAGCAGTGAACTAGCGGGGGGGCCAGATACGCAGTATTTT,CASSELAGGPDTQYF,few,TRBV6-1,TRBJ2-3,TRBD2
TGTGCCACCAGCAGAGATTCGGGACAGGGGGTTCATGGCTACACCTTC,CATSRDSGQGVHGYTF,NA,TRBV15,TRBJ1-2,TRBD1
TGTGCCAGTAGTGGGACTAGCGGGATTGGCACCGGGGAGCTGTTTTTT,CASSGTSGIGTGELFF,NA,TRBV19,TRBJ2-2,TRBD2
TGTGCCAGCAGCTCAGACGACTTCTATAATTCACCCCTCCACTTT,CASSSDDFYNSPLHF,NA,TRBV7-2,TRBJ1-6,NA
TGTGCCTCCGCGCTAGCGGACAGCTACGAGCAGTACTTC,CASALADSYEQYF,NA,TRBV3-1/TRBV3-2,TRBJ2-7,NA
TGTGCCAGCAGTTACGGGGGCGAAGCTTTCTTT,CASSYGGEAFF,NA,TRBV6-5,TRBJ1-1,NA
TGTGCCAGCAGCTTGGTAAGTCTCCAGGAGCAGTACTTC,CASSLVSLQEQYF,NA,TRBV5-6,TRBJ2-7,NA
TGTGCCAGCAGCGGAGGACAGGGAGTGAGGAATACGCAGTATTTT,CASSGGQGVRNTQYF,NA,TRBV5-6,TRBJ2-3,TRBD1
TGTGCCAGCAGTTTATCTCCGAGCTCCTATAATTCACCCCTCCACTTT,CASSLSPSSYNSPLHF,NA,TRBV27,TRBJ1-6,NA
TGTGCCAGCAGTTATGATAGCGGGACCTACAATGAGCAGTTCTTC,CASSYDSGTYNEQFF,NA,TRBV5-4,TRBJ2-1,TRBD2
TGTGCCAGTAGTATAAGTGGGGCAGGGTTGGATGAGACCCAGTACTTC,CASSISGAGLDETQYF,NA,TRBV19,TRBJ2-5,NA
TGTGCCAGCAGTGATACGGGACAGGGCTACGAGCAGTACTTC,CASSDTGQGYEQYF,NA,TRBV6-1,TRBJ2-7,TRBD1
TGTGCTAGTGGTTATTTCCGAGGGAGGAACACTGAAGCTTTCTTT,CASGYFRGRNTEAFF,NA,TRBV12-5,TRBJ1-1,NA
TGTGCCAGCAGCCCGGGGACAGGGGCGTTGAACACTGAAGCTTTCTTT,CASSPGTGALNTEAFF,few,TRBV5-5,TRBJ1-1,TRBD1
TGTGCCAGCTCACCAAGTCGGCAGGGGTTTGGCGAGCAGTACTTC,CASSPSRQGFGEQYF,NA,TRBV18,TRBJ2-7,NA
TGTGCCAGCAGCTTGGCCGGGGAACTGAACACTGAAGCTTTCTTT,CASSLAGELNTEAFF,NA,TRBV5-6,TRBJ1-1,NA
TGTGCCATCAAGTGGGACAGAGCCCCTACGGGGAGTCGCTACACCTTC,CAIKWDRAPTGSRYTF,few,TRBV10-3,TRBJ1-2,TRBD1
TGTGCCAGCAGCTTAGGTAGCGGGGGGAACACCGGGGAGCTGTTTTTT,CASSLGSGGNTGELFF,NA,TRBV11-3,TRBJ2-2,TRBD2
TGTGCCTGGAGTGGAGCGGGACCAACAGATACGCAGTATTTT,CAWSGAGPTDTQYF,NA,TRBV30,TRBJ2-3,TRBD2
TGTGCCTCCCATAGGGTAGCGGGAGCCCCCGATGAGCAGTTCTTC,CASHRVAGAPDEQFF,NA,TRBV30,TRBJ2-1,TRBD2
TGTGCCAGCAGCCCTCGAGCCGAGGGCAGAGAGACCCAGTACTTC,CASSPRAEGRETQYF,once,TRBV9,TRBJ2-5,NA